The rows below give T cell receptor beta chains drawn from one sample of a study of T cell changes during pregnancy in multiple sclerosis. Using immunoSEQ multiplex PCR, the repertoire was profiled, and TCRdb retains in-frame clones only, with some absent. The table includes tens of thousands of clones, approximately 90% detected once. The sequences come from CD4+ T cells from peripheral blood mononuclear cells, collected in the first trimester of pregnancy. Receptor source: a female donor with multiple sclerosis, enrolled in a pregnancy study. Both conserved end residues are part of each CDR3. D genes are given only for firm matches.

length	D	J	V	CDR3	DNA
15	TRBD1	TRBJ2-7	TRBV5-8	CASSLEGTGAYEQYF	TGTGCCAGCAGCTTGGAGGGGACAGGGGCCTACGAGCAGTACTTC
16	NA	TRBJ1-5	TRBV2	CASSDRAGHGNQPQHF	TGTGCCAGCAGTGATCGGGCAGGGCATGGCAATCAGCCCCAGCATTTT
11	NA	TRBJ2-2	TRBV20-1	CSASSSGELFF	TGCAGTGCTAGTTCCTCCGGGGAGCTGTTTTTT
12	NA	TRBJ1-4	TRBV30	CAWSATNEKLFF	TGTGCCTGGAGTGCTACTAATGAAAAACTGTTTTTT
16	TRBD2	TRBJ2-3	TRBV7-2	CASSFLAGGRADTQYF	TGTGCCAGCAGCTTTCTAGCGGGGGGGCGGGCGGATACGCAGTATTTT
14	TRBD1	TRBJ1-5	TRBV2	CATSRTGPLSPQHF	TGTGCCACCTCTAGGACAGGGCCCTTGTCCCCCCAGCATTTT
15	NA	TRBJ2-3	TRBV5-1	CASSLGQGGADMQYF	TGCGCCAGCAGCTTGGGACAGGGAGGTGCAGATATGCAGTATTTT
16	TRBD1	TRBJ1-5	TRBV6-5	CASSYSTGGALMSQHF	TGTGCCAGCAGTTACTCGACAGGGGGGGCTTTAATGTCCCAGCATTTT
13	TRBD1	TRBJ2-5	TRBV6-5	CASTRTGVETQYF	TGTGCCAGCACGCGGACAGGGGTTGAGACCCAGTACTTC
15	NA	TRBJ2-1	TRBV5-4	CASSLSGSGDNEQFF	TGTGCCAGCAGCTTGTCGGGCAGCGGAGACAATGAGCAGTTCTTC
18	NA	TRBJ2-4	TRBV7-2	CASSLYGFGPLAKNIQYF	TGTGCCAGCAGCTTATATGGGTTTGGGCCCCTAGCCAAAAACATTCAGTACTTC